These 16 T cell receptor beta chains originate from one sample sequenced in a study of PD-1 blockade in classical Hodgkin lymphoma. Here immunoSEQ multiplex PCR was the method, and the copy in TCRdb shows in-frame clones only, minus some. The data contain more than 85,000 clones, roughly nine tenths of them seen just once; the ten biggest clones take up 19%. Time point specified: cycle 4 day 1 (C4D1), after 6 weeks of nivolumab. Relapse after autologous stem cell transplantation occurred in every patient, and brentuximab vedotin exposure varied. The sequenced sample was peripheral blood mononuclear cells (PBMCs), obtained before the fourth cycle of nivolumab. These receptors came from a human donor with classical Hodgkin lymphoma.

CDR3 in amino acids: CASSEANPRGAFF. Here the CDR3 DNA reads TGTGCCAGCAGTGAAGCGAACCCTCGGGGTGCTTTCTTT. The chain uses TRBV6-1 and TRBJ1-1; D is unresolved. The CDR3 length is 13 residues. Trimming pared 0 bases from V and 11 bases from J, leaving 13 bases between. Germline V gives CDR1 MNHNS, CDR2 SASEGT.

This rearrangement joins TRBV6-4 to TRBJ2-1; D might be TRBD2 (6 bases). Germline lookup yields CDR1 MRHNA and CDR2 SNTAGT. V was clipped by 5 bases and J by 4 bases, with 9 bases between them. The CDR3 has 13 amino acids. The CDR3 bases are TGTGCCAGCAGTCGGGAGCCTTACAATGAGCAGTTCTTC. It yields the protein CASSREPYNEQFF.

This chain uses TRBV27 with TRBJ2-2; D is unclear. Germline V gene data show CDR1 as MNHEY and CDR2 as SMNVEV (reference sequence). V was clipped by 1 base and J by 5 bases, with 5 bases between them. CDR3 size: 13 residues. This CDR3 reads CASSLFLTGELFF. In DNA form, the CDR3 reads TGTGCCAGCAGTTTATTCTTGACCGGGGAGCTGTTTTTT.

This clone was observed a few times. The rearrangement uses TRBV15 and TRBJ2-2, with 7 bases lining up with TRBD2. CDR1 and CDR2 from the germline V gene are LNHNV and YYDKDF (reference sequence). The CDR3 consists of 15 residues. The ends lost 5 bases at V and 1 base at J; junction bases unmatched: 4. The CDR3, as DNA: TGTGCCACCAGCCTCTGGGGGGGGAACACCGGGGAGCTGTTTTTT. This encodes CATSLWGGNTGELFF.

The chain recombines TRBV7-9 with TRBJ2-4; TRBD2 agrees at 12 bases. V lost 2 bases and J lost 4; bases outside the gene matches: 3. In germline, CDR1 is SEHNR, CDR2 FQNEAQ (reference sequence). The CDR3 sequence is 16 residues long. CDR3 nucleotides: TGTGCCAGCAGCTTACACACTAGCGGGAGGAAAAACATTCAGTACTTC. Translating it yields CASSLHTSGRKNIQYF.

This clone was seen a handful of times. In DNA, the CDR3 is TGTGCCAGCAAAGCGGGGACAGGGGCTCAGCCCCAGCATTTT. Its translation is CASKAGTGAQPQHF. This rearrangement joins TRBV28 to TRBJ1-5; 10 bases map to TRBD1. Germline V gives CDR1 MDHEN, CDR2 SYDVKM. The CDR3 spans 14 residues. V shed 7 bases and J 6 bases; nucleotides not matched to a gene: 6.

The gene calls are TRBV6-5 and TRBJ2-7; possibly TRBD1 or TRBD2 for D (7 bases each). This CDR3 is built from 14 residues. Germline CDR1 reads MNHEY; CDR2 reads SVGAGI. Trimming cost V 4 bases and J 4 bases, with 14 bases left between them. CDR3 sequence (DNA): TGTGCCAGCAGTTCGGGGGGACAGCAGTACGAGCAGTACTTC. This codes for CASSSGGQQYEQYF.

The genes are TRBV28 and TRBJ2-7; D call uncertain. This CDR3 is 15 amino acids long. Germline CDR1 reads MDHEN; CDR2 reads SYDVKM. V lost 2 bases to trimming and J lost 2 bases, with 13 bases between them. In DNA, the CDR3 is TGTGCCAGCAGTTTAGAGCACGGAACCCCCTACGAGCAGTACTTC. It yields the protein CASSLEHGTPYEQYF.

The CDR3 bases are TGTGCCAGTAGTAGGAGCGGGAACCCTTTGTACGAGCAGTACTTC. Translating gives CASSRSGNPLYEQYF. J is TRBJ2-7 and V is TRBV19; 7 bases match TRBD2. This CDR3 has 15 amino acids. Per germline, CDR1 LNHDA and CDR2 SQIVND (reference sequence). V lost 4 bases, J lost 4 bases, and 10 bases stayed unmatched.

The chain couples TRBV2 to TRBJ1-3; D gene uncertain. The germline gives CDR1 SNHLY, CDR2 FYNNEI. V dropped 6 bases and J dropped 0 bases, with 12 bases sitting between them. The CDR3 consists of 15 residues. The CDR3 region has the DNA TGTGCCAGCAGCAGCACAGCCTACTCTGGAAACACCATATATTTT. Protein product: CASSSTAYSGNTIYF.

The CDR3, as DNA: TGCAGCGTTAAGGCCGGGACTAGAAGAGAGACCCAGTACTTC. It codes for CSVKAGTRRETQYF. The chain recombines TRBV29-1 with TRBJ2-5, with 8 nucleotides matching TRBD2. CDR3 size: 14 residues. In germline, CDR1 is SQVTM, CDR2 ANQGSEA. Trimming took 5 bases from V and 4 from J; bases not matched to a gene: 9.

In this sample, this clone turned up a few times. The J gene is TRBJ2-2, the V gene TRBV5-6, with D possibly being TRBD2 (5 bases). Germline V CDR1 and CDR2: SGHDT, YYEEEE. The V gene lost 2 bases and the J gene lost 4 bases, with 15 bases spanning the gap. The CDR3 is 16 amino acids. The CDR3 protein is CASSFVPAGRTGELFF. The CDR3 nucleotides read TGTGCCAGCAGCTTCGTACCGGCGGGCCGCACCGGGGAGCTGTTTTTT.

The chain joins TRBV7-6 to TRBJ2-5, with 7 positions matching TRBD2. The CDR3 runs 14 residues. In germline, CDR1 is SGHVS, CDR2 FNYEAQ. V shed 5 bases and J 2 bases; nucleotides not matched to a gene: 5. CDR3 sequence reads: CASSPTSRQETQYF. The CDR3, as DNA: TGTGCCAGCAGCCCGACTAGCCGACAAGAGACCCAGTACTTC.

This clone was recorded once. V and J are TRBV19 and TRBJ2-1, with D tentatively TRBD2 (6 bases). Germline values: CDR1 LNHDA, CDR2 SQIVND (reference sequence). Trimming pared 1 base from V and 0 bases from J, leaving 16 bases between. This CDR3 region has 18 residues. CDR3 sequence (DNA): TGTGCCAGTAGTATAGGTCCCCACGGACTAACCTCCTACAATGAGCAGTTCTTC. It specifies CASSIGPHGLTSYNEQFF.

The chain couples TRBV7-9 to TRBJ2-3, with 12 bases that match TRBD2. Germline V gene lookup returns CDR1 SEHNR and CDR2 FQNEAQ (reference sequence). V dropped 4 bases and J dropped 2; count of bases not matched to a gene: 7. The CDR3 is made up of 17 amino acids. CDR3 DNA: TGTGCCAGCAGCTCCCTGACTAGCGGGAGCTTCACAGATACGCAGTATTTT. Translating it yields CASSSLTSGSFTDTQYF.

The rearrangement uses TRBV6-6 and TRBJ2-7; 8 bases agree with TRBD2. The CDR3 consists of 14 residues. The V and J ends lost 5 bases and 3 bases, in that order; junction bases with no gene match: 6. CDR1 is MNHNY, CDR2 SVGAGI, per germline (reference sequence). The CDR3 DNA follows: TGTGCCAGCAGTCCCGGACTAGCAGGCTACGAGCAGTACTTC. It yields the protein CASSPGLAGYEQYF.